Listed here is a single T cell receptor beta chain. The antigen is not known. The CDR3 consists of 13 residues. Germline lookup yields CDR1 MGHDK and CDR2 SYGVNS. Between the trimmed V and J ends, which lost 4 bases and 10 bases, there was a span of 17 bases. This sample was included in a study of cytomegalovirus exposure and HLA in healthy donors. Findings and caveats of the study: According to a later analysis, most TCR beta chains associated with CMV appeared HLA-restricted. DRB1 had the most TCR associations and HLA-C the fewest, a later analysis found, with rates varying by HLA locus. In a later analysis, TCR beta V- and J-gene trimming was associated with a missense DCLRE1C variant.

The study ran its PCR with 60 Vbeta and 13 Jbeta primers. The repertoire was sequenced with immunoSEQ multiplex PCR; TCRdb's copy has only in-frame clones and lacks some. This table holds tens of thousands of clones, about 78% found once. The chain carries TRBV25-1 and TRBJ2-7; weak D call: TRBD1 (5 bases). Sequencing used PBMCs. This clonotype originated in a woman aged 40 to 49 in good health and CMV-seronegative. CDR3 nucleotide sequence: TGTGCCAGCAGTGCCTCCCCAGGGCGCGAACAGTACTTC. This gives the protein CASSASPGREQYF.